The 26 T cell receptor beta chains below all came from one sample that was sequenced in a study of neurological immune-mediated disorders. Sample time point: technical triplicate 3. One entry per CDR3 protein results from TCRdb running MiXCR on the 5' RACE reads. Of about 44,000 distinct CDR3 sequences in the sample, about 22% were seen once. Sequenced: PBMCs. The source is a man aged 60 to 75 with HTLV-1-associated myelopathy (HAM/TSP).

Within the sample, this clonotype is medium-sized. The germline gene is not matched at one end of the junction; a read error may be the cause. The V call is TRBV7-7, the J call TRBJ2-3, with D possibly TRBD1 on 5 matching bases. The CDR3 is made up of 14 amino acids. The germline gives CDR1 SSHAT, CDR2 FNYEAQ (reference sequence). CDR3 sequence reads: CASSLGARTDTQYF. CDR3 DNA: TGTGCTAGCAGCTTAGGGGCGAGAACAGATACGCAGTATTTT.

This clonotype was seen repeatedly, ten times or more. CDR3 in DNA: TGCAGTGCGTCGACAGTTGATATCCAACAAGAGACCCAGTACTTC. Its translation: CSASTVDIQQETQYF. The chain joins TRBV20-1 to TRBJ2-5, with D possibly TRBD1 on 5 matching bases. Germline CDR1 and CDR2: DFQATT and SNEGSKA (reference sequence). V lost 6 bases and J 2 bases, leaving 19 bases between the germline ends. The CDR3 is made up of 15 amino acids.

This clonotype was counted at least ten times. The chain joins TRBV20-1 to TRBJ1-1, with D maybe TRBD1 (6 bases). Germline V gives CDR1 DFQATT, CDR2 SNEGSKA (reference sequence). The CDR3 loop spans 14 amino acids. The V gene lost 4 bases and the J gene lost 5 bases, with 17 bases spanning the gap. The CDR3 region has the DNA TGCAGTGCTATCGACAGGCCGAGTAGGACTGAAGCTTTCTTT. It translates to CSAIDRPSRTEAFF.

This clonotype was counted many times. CDR3 protein: CASRPASTDTQYF. DNA for the CDR3: TGTGCCAGCAGACCGGCTAGCACAGATACGCAGTATTTT. This chain connects TRBV6-6 to TRBJ2-3; D uncertain. CDR1 MNHNY and CDR2 SVGAGI come from the germline V gene (reference sequence). V was cut by 6 bases and J by 0 bases, with 7 bases left in between. The CDR3 has 13 amino acids.

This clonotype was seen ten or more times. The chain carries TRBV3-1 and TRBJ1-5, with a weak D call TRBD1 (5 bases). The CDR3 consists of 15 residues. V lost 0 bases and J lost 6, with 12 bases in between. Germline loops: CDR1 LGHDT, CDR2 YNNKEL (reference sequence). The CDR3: CASSQEGGRSQPQHF. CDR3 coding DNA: TGTGCCAGCAGCCAAGAGGGGGGGAGGAGTCAGCCCCAGCATTTT. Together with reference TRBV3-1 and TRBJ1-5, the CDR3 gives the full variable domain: DTAVSQTPKYLVTQMGNDKSIKCEQNLGHDTMYWYKQDSKKFLKIMFSYNNKELIINETVPNRFSPKSPDKAHLNLHINSLELGDSAVYFCASSQEGGRSQPQHFGDGTRLSIL.

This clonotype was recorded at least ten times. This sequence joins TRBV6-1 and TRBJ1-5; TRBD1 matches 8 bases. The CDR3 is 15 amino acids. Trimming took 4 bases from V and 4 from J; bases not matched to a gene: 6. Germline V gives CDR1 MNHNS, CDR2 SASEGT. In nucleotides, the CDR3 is TGTGCCAGCAGTGTGGAAACAGGGGGTAATCAGCCCCAGCATTTT. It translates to CASSVETGGNQPQHF.

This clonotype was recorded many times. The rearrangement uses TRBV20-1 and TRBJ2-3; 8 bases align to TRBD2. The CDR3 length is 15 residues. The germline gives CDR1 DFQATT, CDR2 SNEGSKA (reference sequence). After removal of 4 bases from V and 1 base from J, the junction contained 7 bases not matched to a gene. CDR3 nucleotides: TGCAGTGCTACCCCCTACGGGAGGGGCACAGATACGCAGTATTTT. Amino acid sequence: CSATPYGRGTDTQYF.

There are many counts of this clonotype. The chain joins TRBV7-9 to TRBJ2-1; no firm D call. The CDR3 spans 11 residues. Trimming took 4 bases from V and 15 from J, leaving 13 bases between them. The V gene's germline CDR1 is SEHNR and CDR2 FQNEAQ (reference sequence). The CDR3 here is CASSSDLQGFF. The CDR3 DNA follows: TGTGCCAGCAGCTCGGACCTACAAGGGTTCTTC.

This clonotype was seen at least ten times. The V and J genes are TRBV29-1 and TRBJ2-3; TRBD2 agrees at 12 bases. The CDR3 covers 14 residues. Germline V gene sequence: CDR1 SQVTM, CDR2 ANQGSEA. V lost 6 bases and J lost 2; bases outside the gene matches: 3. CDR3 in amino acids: CSVRTSGNTDTQYF. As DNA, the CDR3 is TGCAGCGTGCGGACTAGCGGGAACACAGATACGCAGTATTTT.

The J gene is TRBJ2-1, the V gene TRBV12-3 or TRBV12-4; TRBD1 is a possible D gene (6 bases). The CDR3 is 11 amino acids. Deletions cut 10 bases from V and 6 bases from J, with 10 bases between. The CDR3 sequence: CAIDRINEQFF. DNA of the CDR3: TGTGCCATCGACAGGATCAATGAGCAGTTCTTC.

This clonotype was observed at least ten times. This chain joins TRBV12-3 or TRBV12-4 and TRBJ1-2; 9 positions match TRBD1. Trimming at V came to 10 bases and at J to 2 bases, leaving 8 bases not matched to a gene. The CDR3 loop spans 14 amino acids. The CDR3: CATRPGTGNYGYTF. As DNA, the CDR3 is TGTGCCACCCGACCCGGGACAGGGAACTATGGCTACACCTTC.

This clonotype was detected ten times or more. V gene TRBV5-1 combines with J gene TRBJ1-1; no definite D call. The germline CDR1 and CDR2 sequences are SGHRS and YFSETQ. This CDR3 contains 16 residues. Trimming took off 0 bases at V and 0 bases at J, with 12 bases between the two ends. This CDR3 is CASSLGAARLNTEAFF. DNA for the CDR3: TGCGCCAGCAGCTTGGGGGCGGCCAGACTGAACACTGAAGCTTTCTTT.

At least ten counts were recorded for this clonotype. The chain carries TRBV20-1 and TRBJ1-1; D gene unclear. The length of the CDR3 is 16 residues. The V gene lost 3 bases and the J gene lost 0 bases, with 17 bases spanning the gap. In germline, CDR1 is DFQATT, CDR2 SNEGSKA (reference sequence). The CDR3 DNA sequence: TGCAGTGCTAGGGGGTACAGCCAAATCATGAACACTGAAGCTTTCTTT. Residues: CSARGYSQIMNTEAFF.

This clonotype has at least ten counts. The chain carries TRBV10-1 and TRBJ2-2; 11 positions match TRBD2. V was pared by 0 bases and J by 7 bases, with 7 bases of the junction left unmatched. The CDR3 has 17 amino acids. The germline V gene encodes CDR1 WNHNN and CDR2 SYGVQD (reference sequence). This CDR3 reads CASSESTSGSNGGELFF. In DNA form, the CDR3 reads TGCGCCAGCAGTGAGTCCACTAGCGGGAGTAATGGCGGGGAGCTGTTTTTT.

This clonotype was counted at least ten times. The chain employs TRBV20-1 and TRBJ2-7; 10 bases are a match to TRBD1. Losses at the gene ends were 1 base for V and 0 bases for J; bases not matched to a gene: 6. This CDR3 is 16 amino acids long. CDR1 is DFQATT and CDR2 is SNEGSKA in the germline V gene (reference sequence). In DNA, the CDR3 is TGCAGTGCTAGAGGTGGGGGACAGGGGAGCTCCTACGAGCAGTACTTC. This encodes CSARGGGQGSSYEQYF.

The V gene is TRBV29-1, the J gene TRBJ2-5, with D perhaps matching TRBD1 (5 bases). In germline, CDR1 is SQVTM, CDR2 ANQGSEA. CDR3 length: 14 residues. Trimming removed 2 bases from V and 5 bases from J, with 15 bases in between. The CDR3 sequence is CSVEMQGMVETQYF. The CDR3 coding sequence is TGCAGCGTTGAAATGCAGGGAATGGTGGAGACCCAGTACTTC.

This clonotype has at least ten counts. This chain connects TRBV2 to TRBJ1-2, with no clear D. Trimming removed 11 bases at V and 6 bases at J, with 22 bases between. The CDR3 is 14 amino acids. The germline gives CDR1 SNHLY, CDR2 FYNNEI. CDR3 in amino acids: CASQPAAIRNGYTF. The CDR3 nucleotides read TGTGCCTCTCAGCCGGCGGCTATCAGAAATGGCTACACCTTC.

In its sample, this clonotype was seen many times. CDR3 bases: TGTGCCAGCAGCTACGCAAGGCCTGACAATGAGCAGTTCTTC. This translates into CASSYARPDNEQFF. The chain employs TRBV7-9 and TRBJ2-1; no reliable D call. The CDR3 has 14 amino acids. Germline V gives CDR1 SEHNR, CDR2 FQNEAQ (reference sequence). Trimming left V 4 bases short and J 5 bases short, with 12 bases between.

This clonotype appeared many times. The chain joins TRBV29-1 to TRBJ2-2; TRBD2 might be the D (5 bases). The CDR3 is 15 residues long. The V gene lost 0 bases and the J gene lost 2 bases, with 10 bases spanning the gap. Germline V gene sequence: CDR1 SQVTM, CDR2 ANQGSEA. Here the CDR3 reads CSVEEPPGNTGELFF. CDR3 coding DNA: TGCAGCGTTGAAGAACCCCCGGGAAACACCGGGGAGCTGTTTTTT.

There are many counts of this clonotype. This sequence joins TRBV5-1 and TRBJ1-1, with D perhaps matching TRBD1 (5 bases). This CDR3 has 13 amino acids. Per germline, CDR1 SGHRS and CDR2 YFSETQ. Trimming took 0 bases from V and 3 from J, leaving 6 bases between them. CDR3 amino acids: CASSLAQDTEAFF. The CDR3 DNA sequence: TGCGCCAGCAGCTTGGCACAGGACACTGAAGCTTTCTTT. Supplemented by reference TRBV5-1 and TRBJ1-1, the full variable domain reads KAGVTQTPRYLIKTRGQQVTLSCSPISGHRSVSWYQQTPGQGLQFLFEYFSETQRNKGNFPGRFSGRQFSNSRSEMNVSTLELGDSALYLCASSLAQDTEAFFGQGTRLTVV.

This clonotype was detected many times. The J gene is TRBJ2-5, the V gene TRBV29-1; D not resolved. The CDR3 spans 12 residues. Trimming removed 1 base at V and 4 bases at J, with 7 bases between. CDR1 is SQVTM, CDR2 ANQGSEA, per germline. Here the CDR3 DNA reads TGCAGCGTTGAAGTAGTAACAGAGACCCAGTACTTC. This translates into CSVEVVTETQYF.

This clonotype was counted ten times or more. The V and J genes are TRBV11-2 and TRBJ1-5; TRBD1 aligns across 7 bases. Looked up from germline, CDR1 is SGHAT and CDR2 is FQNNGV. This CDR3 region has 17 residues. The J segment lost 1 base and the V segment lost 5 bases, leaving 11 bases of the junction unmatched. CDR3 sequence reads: CASSPRTGKGSNQPQHF. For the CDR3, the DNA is TGTGCCAGCAGCCCCAGGACAGGAAAGGGGAGCAATCAGCCCCAGCATTTT.

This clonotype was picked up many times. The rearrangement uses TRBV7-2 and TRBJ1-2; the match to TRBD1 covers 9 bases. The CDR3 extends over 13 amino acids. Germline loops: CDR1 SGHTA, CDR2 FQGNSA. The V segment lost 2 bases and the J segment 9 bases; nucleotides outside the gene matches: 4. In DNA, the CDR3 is TGTGCCAGCAGCTTAAACAGGGGGCAGAGCTACACCTTC. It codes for CASSLNRGQSYTF.

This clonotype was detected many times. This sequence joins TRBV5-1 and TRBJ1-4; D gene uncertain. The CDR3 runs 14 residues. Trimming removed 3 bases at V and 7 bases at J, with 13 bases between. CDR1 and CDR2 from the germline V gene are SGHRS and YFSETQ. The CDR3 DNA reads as TGCGCCAGCAGCTCCGGACGGAAAGCTGAAAAACTGTTTTTT. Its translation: CASSSGRKAEKLFF.

CDR3 residues: CASSIIDGSEQFF. Here the CDR3 DNA reads TGTGCCAGCAGCATCATTGACGGGAGTGAGCAGTTCTTC. The V gene is TRBV11-3, the J gene TRBJ2-1, with D maybe TRBD2 (6 bases). This CDR3 has 13 residues. Trimming pared 5 bases from V and 9 bases from J, leaving 14 bases between. CDR1 SGHNT and CDR2 YENEEA come from the germline V gene.

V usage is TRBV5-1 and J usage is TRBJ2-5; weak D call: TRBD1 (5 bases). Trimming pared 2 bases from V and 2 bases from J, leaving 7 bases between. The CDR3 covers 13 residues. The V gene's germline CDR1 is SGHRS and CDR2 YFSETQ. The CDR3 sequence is CASSFTGQETQYF. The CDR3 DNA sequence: TGCGCCAGCAGCTTCACAGGACAAGAGACCCAGTACTTC.